This T cell receptor (beta chain) was identified in a study of cytomegalovirus exposure and HLA in healthy donors. Sampled while nominally healthy, donors likely had unrecorded immune exposures. The PCR had 60 Vbeta and 13 Jbeta primers. Here immunoSEQ multiplex PCR was the method, and the copy in TCRdb shows in-frame clones only, minus some. The data show 60,000 to 75,000 clones, and the top ten clones hold under 4%. Germline lookup yields CDR1 KGHSH and CDR2 LQKENI. The CDR3 is made up of 14 amino acids. Unmatched junction bases numbered 2, after V lost 3 bases and J lost 3 bases. Sequenced sample: PBMCs. This receptor was identified in a female donor in good health and CMV-seropositive. V usage is TRBV18 and J usage is TRBJ1-5; TRBD1 matches 7 bases. The CDR3 is CASSPGTANQPQHF. The CDR3 coding sequence is TGTGCCAGCTCACCCGGGACAGCCAATCAGCCCCAGCATTTT. The entire variable domain, with the rest obtained from reference TRBV18 and TRBJ1-5, is as follows: NAGVMQNPRHLVRRRGQEARLRCSPMKGHSHVYWYRQLPEEGLKFMVYLQKENIIDESGMPKERFSAEFPKEGPSILRIQQVVRGDSAAYFCASSPGTANQPQHFGDGTRLSIL.